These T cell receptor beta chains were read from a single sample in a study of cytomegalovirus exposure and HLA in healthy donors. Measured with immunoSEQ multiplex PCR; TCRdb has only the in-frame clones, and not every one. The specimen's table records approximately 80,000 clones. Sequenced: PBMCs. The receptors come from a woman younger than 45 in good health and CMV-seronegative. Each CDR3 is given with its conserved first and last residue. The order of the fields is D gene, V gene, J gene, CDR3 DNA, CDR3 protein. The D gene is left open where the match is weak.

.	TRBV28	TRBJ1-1	TGTGCCAGCAGTTCGGGGTCCGCTTCCTCTTTGAACACTGAAGCTTTCTTT	CASSSGSASSLNTEAFF
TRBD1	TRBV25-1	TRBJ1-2	TGTGCCAGCAGTGCCTCCGGGACAGGGGGCGGTGGCTACACCTTC	CASSASGTGGGGYTF
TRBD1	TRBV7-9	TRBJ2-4	TGTGCCAGCAGCCAGGGGGCTCGGGGTTCCAAAAACATTCAGTACTTC	CASSQGARGSKNIQYF
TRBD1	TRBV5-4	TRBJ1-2	TGTGCCAGCAGCCGACCCGGGGACAGGACGGAGGGCTACACCTTC	CASSRPGDRTEGYTF
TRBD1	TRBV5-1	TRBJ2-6	TGCGCCAGCAGCTTGGTGCCAGGGGGCTCTGGGGCCAACGTCCTGACTTTC	CASSLVPGGSGANVLTF
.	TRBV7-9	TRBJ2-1	TGTGCCAGCAGCTTAGAGGGGGACCCGCAGTTCTTC	CASSLEGDPQFF
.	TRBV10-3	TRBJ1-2	TGTGCCATCAGTGAGTCGTGGAGGAATGGCTACACCTTC	CAISESWRNGYTF
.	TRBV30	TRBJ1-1	TGTGCCTGGGCTCGGGGATGGAACACTGAAGCTTTCTTT	CAWARGWNTEAFF
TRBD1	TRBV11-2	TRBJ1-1	TGTGCCAGCAGCTTAGAAGACAGGGCACCCATGGGAGCTTTCTTT	CASSLEDRAPMGAFF
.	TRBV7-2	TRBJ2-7	TGTGCCAGCAGCTTACAGAGGAGCTCCTACGAGCAGTACTTC	CASSLQRSSYEQYF
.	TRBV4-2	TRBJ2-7	TGTGCCAGCAGCCAAGAAACGGGACTGCTCGCCCACGAGCAGTACTTC	CASSQETGLLAHEQYF
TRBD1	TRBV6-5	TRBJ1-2	TGTGCCAGCAGACAAACAGGGGCCGGCTATGGCTACACCTTC	CASRQTGAGYGYTF
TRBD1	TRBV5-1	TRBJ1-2	TGCGCCAGCAAGTTCTCCCCGGGACAGGGTGGCTATGGCTACACCTTC	CASKFSPGQGGYGYTF
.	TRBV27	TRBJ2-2	TGTGCCGCACGCGTGGGTGCGGGCACCGGGGAGCTGTTTTTT	CAARVGAGTGELFF